The 27 T cell receptor beta chains in this list originate from one sample, sequenced in a study of T cells after yellow fever vaccination. TCRdb re-derived calls from the 5' RACE reads in MiXCR, one entry per CDR3 protein. Of just over 300,000 distinct CDR3 sequences in the sample, around 3.6% were seen once. Sequences were derived from PBMCs, sampled on the day of the yellow fever booster vaccination. All receptors derive from a man younger than 35 who received the YFV17D yellow fever vaccine.

This clonotype was seen repeatedly, ten times or more. J is TRBJ2-5 and V is TRBV5-1, with 9 bases identical to TRBD2. CDR1 and CDR2 from the germline V gene are SGHRS and YFSETQ. Unmatched junction bases numbered 3, after V lost 3 bases and J lost 3 bases. CDR3 size: 14 residues. CDR3 amino acids: CASSSTSGKETQYF. The CDR3, as DNA: TGCGCCAGCAGCTCGACTAGCGGCAAAGAGACCCAGTACTTC.

The table lists this clonotype with many counts. The gene calls are TRBV3-1 and TRBJ1-6; 9 bases map to TRBD1. Germline CDR1 reads LGHDT; CDR2 reads YNNKEL (reference sequence). J was trimmed by 10 bases and V by 1 base; bases with no gene match: 2. The CDR3 is 14 residues long. CDR3 protein: CASSQGTGESPLHF. For the CDR3, the DNA is TGTGCCAGCAGCCAAGGGACAGGGGAATCACCCCTCCACTTT.

This clonotype was counted many times. The chain carries TRBV7-6 and TRBJ2-5; a weak D match, TRBD2 (7 bases). V lost 0 bases and J lost 5, with 19 bases in between. Germline CDR1 SGHVS, CDR2 FNYEAQ. This CDR3 is built from 17 residues. CDR3 region: CASSLALGGARRETQYF. The CDR3 DNA sequence: TGTGCCAGCAGCTTAGCGCTTGGGGGGGCCAGAAGGGAGACCCAGTACTTC.

This clonotype was seen more than once but under ten times. The chain links TRBV6-2 or TRBV6-3 to TRBJ1-1, with D perhaps matching TRBD1 (5 bases). The CDR3 is 16 amino acids. Trimming took 2 bases from V and 0 from J, leaving 13 bases between them. Germline CDR1 is MNHEY and CDR2 is SVGEGT. CDR3 in amino acids: CASSYEGTGMNTEAFF. In DNA, the CDR3 is TGTGCCAGCAGTTACGAAGGGACTGGGATGAACACTGAAGCTTTCTTT.

This clonotype was counted many times. This rearrangement joins TRBV29-1 to TRBJ1-4; D gene unclear. This CDR3 has 12 amino acids. V was shortened by 7 bases and J by 5 bases, with 11 bases between the two germline ends. Germline V gene data show CDR1 as SQVTM and CDR2 as ANQGSEA. The CDR3 coding sequence is TGCAGCGGTGGGCACTTAAATGAAAAACTGTTTTTT. It yields the protein CSGGHLNEKLFF.

This clonotype was recorded many times. This chain joins TRBV4-3 and TRBJ2-5; D is ambiguous. The CDR3 covers 14 residues. Germline CDR1 and CDR2: LGHNA and YSLEER. V was cut by 0 bases and J by 2 bases, with 7 bases left in between. The CDR3 DNA reads as TGCGCCAGCAGCCAAGATAGGCGGCAAGAGACCCAGTACTTC. Protein: CASSQDRRQETQYF.

V is TRBV7-6 and J is TRBJ2-1; the match to TRBD2 covers 8 bases. CDR1 is SGHVS, CDR2 FNYEAQ, per germline. The CDR3 spans 14 residues. V lost 3 bases, J lost 6 bases, and 4 bases stayed unmatched. The CDR3 sequence is CASSFIGGGNEQFF. The CDR3 nucleotides are TGTGCCAGCAGCTTTATCGGGGGGGGCAATGAGCAGTTCTTC.

This clonotype was detected a few times. J is TRBJ1-1 and V is TRBV12-3 or TRBV12-4, with unresolved D. Between the trimmed V and J ends, which lost 5 bases and 13 bases, there was a span of 17 bases. The CDR3 loop spans 12 amino acids. The CDR3 DNA reads as TGTGCCAGCAGTCTCCGGGAGGGTGTGAGTTTCTTT. Its translation: CASSLREGVSFF.

This clonotype was found many times. The V call is TRBV20-1, the J call TRBJ1-1; 9 bases map to TRBD1. CDR3 length: 15 amino acids. V was clipped by 2 bases and J by 5 bases; unmatched bases: 9. Germline CDR1 and CDR2: DFQATT and SNEGSKA (reference sequence). CDR3 in amino acids: CSARNRQGGWTEAFF. Written as DNA, the CDR3 is TGCAGTGCTAGAAACCGACAGGGGGGTTGGACTGAAGCTTTCTTT.

In its sample, this clonotype was seen a few times. The chain uses TRBV5-8 and TRBJ2-7; D is uncertain. The CDR3 runs 13 residues. The V end lost 0 bases, the J end lost 3 bases, and 7 bases lay between the germline ends. Germline V gives CDR1 SGHTS, CDR2 YDEGEE. The CDR3 sequence is CASSLADRYEQYF. CDR3 sequence (DNA): TGTGCCAGCAGCTTGGCCGATCGCTACGAGCAGTACTTC.

This clonotype was observed many times. The V and J genes are TRBV7-9 and TRBJ2-2; TRBD2 matches at 8 bases. CDR1 is SEHNR, CDR2 FQNEAQ, per germline (reference sequence). Unmatched junction bases numbered 5, after V lost 2 bases and J lost 0 bases. The length of the CDR3 is 17 residues. The CDR3 is CASSLTAGASNTGELFF. CDR3 in DNA: TGTGCCAGCAGCTTAACAGCGGGGGCCTCGAACACCGGGGAGCTGTTTTTT.

This clonotype was detected once. The V gene is TRBV7-3, the J gene TRBJ1-1; D ambiguous. Germline V gives CDR1 SGHTA, CDR2 FQGTGA. V gave up 4 bases and J gave up 1 base, with 7 bases separating them. The CDR3 length is 13 residues. CDR3: CASSSTRNTEAFF. The CDR3 DNA is TGTGCCAGCAGCTCCACAAGGAACACTGAAGCTTTCTTT.

The chain combines TRBV30 with TRBJ2-1, with 9 bases fitting TRBD2. CDR3 size: 15 residues. From germline, CDR1 is GTSNPN and CDR2 SVGIG (reference sequence). V gave up 0 bases and J gave up 2 bases; unmatched junction bases: 2. The CDR3 loop is CAWSVAGGPYNEQFF. The CDR3 region has the DNA TGTGCCTGGAGTGTTGCGGGGGGGCCCTACAATGAGCAGTTCTTC. Together with reference TRBV30 and TRBJ2-1, the CDR3 gives the full variable domain: SQTIHQWPATLVQPVGSPLSLECTVEGTSNPNLYWYRQAAGRGLQLLFYSVGIGQISSEVPQNLSASRPQDRQFILSSKKLLLSDSGFYLCAWSVAGGPYNEQFFGPGTRLTVL.

This clonotype was counted at least ten times. The rearrangement joins TRBV11-2 to TRBJ2-7; D gene uncertain. The CDR3 contains 13 residues. Germline V gene sequence: CDR1 SGHAT, CDR2 FQNNGV. With 1 base removed from V and 3 bases from J, the gap between germline ends came to 7 bases. Written as DNA, the CDR3 is TGTGCCAGCAGCTTAGGGGAAGTCTACGAGCAGTACGTC. Its protein is CASSLGEVYEQYV.

This chain joins TRBV7-9 and TRBJ2-1, with unresolved D. The CDR3 consists of 10 residues. Germline assignment: CDR1 SEHNR and CDR2 FQNEAQ (reference sequence). With 5 bases removed from V and 7 bases from J, the gap between germline ends came to 3 bases. CDR3 nucleotide sequence: TGTGCCAGCAGCACGAATGAGCAGTTCTTC. Amino acids: CASSTNEQFF.

There are many counts of this clonotype. An end of the junction does not agree with germline; a read error may underlie this. CDR3 DNA: TGTGCCAGCAGCTTAACTAGCGGCCAAGAGACCCAGTACTTC. Translated: CASSLTSGQETQYF. The chain recombines TRBV5-1 with TRBJ2-5; 8 nucleotides line up with TRBD2. This CDR3 is 14 amino acids long. CDR1 is SGHRS and CDR2 is YFSETQ in the germline V gene.

This clonotype was detected ten times or more. This chain connects TRBV28 to TRBJ2-1, with D possibly being TRBD1 (6 bases). Germline V gene lookup returns CDR1 MDHEN and CDR2 SYDVKM. V was shortened by 3 bases and J by 0 bases, with 6 bases between the two germline ends. This CDR3 contains 14 residues. The CDR3 nucleotides are TGTGCCAGCAGTTTGACAGGCTCCTACAATGAGCAGTTCTTC. The encoded protein is CASSLTGSYNEQFF.

This chain connects TRBV4-1 to TRBJ1-3, with D perhaps matching TRBD1 (5 bases). CDR1 is MGHRA and CDR2 is YSYEKL in the germline V gene. Trimming took 3 bases from V and 6 from J, leaving 12 bases between them. The CDR3 has 14 residues. The CDR3 DNA reads TGCGCCAGCAGCCAGTACTCGGGGCCAAACACCATATATTTT. Translated, it gives CASSQYSGPNTIYF.

The chain employs TRBV9 and TRBJ2-5, with 8 bases that match TRBD1. Germline CDR1 SGDLS, CDR2 YYNGEE. V lost 1 base, J lost 2 bases, and 7 bases stayed unmatched. The CDR3 covers 16 residues. The DNA for the CDR3 is TGTGCCAGCAGCGTAACCCCTACAGGGGGACAAGAGACCCAGTACTTC. This codes for CASSVTPTGGQETQYF.

V usage is TRBV4-1 and J usage is TRBJ1-6; tentatively, D is TRBD1 (5 bases). V lost 3 bases and J 9 bases, leaving 15 bases between the germline ends. Germline V gene sequence: CDR1 MGHRA, CDR2 YSYEKL. The CDR3 extends over 15 amino acids. The CDR3 sequence is CASSQEGANSSPLHF. As DNA, the CDR3 is TGCGCCAGCAGCCAGGAAGGGGCCAACAGTTCACCCCTCCACTTT.

This clonotype was picked up many times. CDR3 nucleotides: TGCAGTGCTAGAGCTCCGGGGGCAGGCGAGCAGTACTTC. Its protein is CSARAPGAGEQYF. V is TRBV20-1 and J is TRBJ2-7; D possibly uses TRBD1 or TRBD2 (6 bases each). The V end was cut by 1 base, the J end by 6 bases, with 13 bases between. The CDR3 runs to 13 residues. The V gene's germline CDR1 is DFQATT and CDR2 SNEGSKA (reference sequence).

In its sample, this clonotype was seen many times. The V gene is TRBV7-2, the J gene TRBJ2-1, with 8 bases fitting TRBD1. In germline, CDR1 is SGHTA, CDR2 FQGNSA. The CDR3 contains 16 residues. Trimming cost V 5 bases and J 8 bases; bases outside gene matches: 14. CDR3 amino acids: CASSTNPPDRVDEQFF. The CDR3 bases are TGTGCCAGCAGCACCAATCCCCCGGACAGGGTTGATGAGCAGTTCTTC.

This clonotype turned up a few times. The chain recombines TRBV5-1 with TRBJ2-1; a possible D gene is TRBD2 (7 bases). CDR1 and CDR2 from the germline V gene are SGHRS and YFSETQ. Trimming took 3 bases from V and 3 from J, leaving 10 bases between them. The CDR3 contains 14 residues. CDR3 bases: TGCGCCAGCAGCTCAGGGGACTACTACAATGAGCAGTTCTTC. This sequence encodes CASSSGDYYNEQFF.

This clonotype was counted at least ten times. The chain joins TRBV6-5 to TRBJ2-7; D gene unclear. Germline V gene sequence: CDR1 MNHEY, CDR2 SVGAGI. The CDR3 is 13 amino acids. V lost 0 bases and J 7 bases, leaving 10 bases between the germline ends. The CDR3 loop reads CASSYSKAREQYF. CDR3 DNA: TGTGCCAGCAGTTACTCGAAGGCGAGGGAGCAGTACTTC.

In its sample, this clonotype was seen many times. The chain carries TRBV25-1 and TRBJ2-3, with a weak D call TRBD2 (5 bases). V was cut by 5 bases and J by 0 bases, with 12 bases left in between. This CDR3 is built from 15 residues. The germline V gene has CDR1 MGHDK and CDR2 SYGVNS. The CDR3 is CASSHSAESTDTQYF. CDR3 DNA sequence: TGTGCCAGCAGTCATTCAGCGGAGAGCACAGATACGCAGTATTTT.

This clonotype has a handful of counts. In DNA, the CDR3 is TGTGCCAGCAGTTACTCGACGTCCCAGCCCCAGCATTTT. It is translated as CASSYSTSQPQHF. The V and J genes are TRBV6-5 and TRBJ1-5, with D unclear. CDR1 and CDR2 from the germline V gene are MNHEY and SVGAGI. The CDR3 covers 13 residues. Trimming shortened V by 0 bases and J by 7 bases, and 7 bases separated the two germline ends.

This clonotype was detected ten times or more. The V gene is TRBV7-9, the J gene TRBJ2-3; TRBD1 aligns across 9 bases. Germline-derived CDR1 and CDR2 are SEHNR and FQNEAQ (reference sequence). The V segment lost 5 bases and the J segment 11 bases; nucleotides outside the gene matches: 5. The CDR3 consists of 12 residues. Written as DNA, the CDR3 is TGTGCCAGCAGCCTGGACAGGGGAGTGCAGTATTTT. This sequence encodes CASSLDRGVQYF.